Below are 31 T cell receptor beta chains sequenced from a single sample in a study of blood T cell repertoires in COVID-19. TCRdb's copy holds only in-frame clones and misses some; the assay was immunoSEQ multiplex PCR. There are under 90,000 clones in the sample; nearly 90% occur only once, and around 3.6% lies in the top ten. The sample consisted of peripheral blood. These receptors came from a woman aged 45-59 years with COVID-19, enrolled during active disease.

The V and J genes are TRBV3-1 (or the pseudogene TRBV3-2) and TRBJ2-2, with TRBD2 matching 7 bases. The CDR3 contains 14 residues. The germline gives CDR1 LGHDT, CDR2 YNNKEL (reference sequence). Losses at the gene ends were 8 bases for V and 2 bases for J; bases not matched to a gene: 5. The CDR3 loop reads CASDKAGNTGELFF. DNA for the CDR3: TGTGCCAGCGACAAAGCGGGAAACACCGGGGAGCTGTTTTTT.

The chain uses TRBV10-3 and TRBJ1-2, with 10 positions matching TRBD1. The CDR3 runs 14 residues. Germline values: CDR1 ENHRY, CDR2 SYGVKD. The V and J ends lost 4 bases and 6 bases, in that order; junction bases with no gene match: 5. As DNA, the CDR3 is TGTGCCATCAGTGCCGGACAGGGGGGCGATGGCTACACCTTC. It is translated as CAISAGQGGDGYTF.

The V gene is TRBV29-1, the J gene TRBJ2-3; TRBD2 agrees at 7 bases. This CDR3 is 11 amino acids long. Per the germline V gene, CDR1 is SQVTM and CDR2 is ANQGSEA. J was trimmed by 6 bases and V by 8 bases; bases with no gene match: 5. CDR3 in amino acids: CSSSRGDTQYF. The DNA of the CDR3 is TGCAGCTCCTCGCGGGGGGATACGCAGTATTTT.

This sequence joins TRBV24-1 and TRBJ2-5, with 8 bases that match TRBD2. Per the germline V gene, CDR1 is KGHDR and CDR2 is SFDVKD. This CDR3 contains 13 residues. Trimming took 9 bases from V and 3 from J; bases not matched to a gene: 5. CDR3 loop: CATGPGGEETQYF. CDR3 DNA: TGTGCCACCGGCCCGGGGGGGGAAGAGACCCAGTACTTC.

The genes are TRBV19 and TRBJ2-2; weak D call: TRBD1 (5 bases). The V end was cut by 6 bases, the J end by 0 bases, with 8 bases between. Germline CDR1 is LNHDA and CDR2 is SQIVND (reference sequence). There are 14 residues in the CDR3. CDR3 nucleotide sequence: TGTGCCAGTAGAAGGACAACGAACACCGGGGAGCTGTTTTTT. Its translation is CASRRTTNTGELFF.

This rearrangement joins TRBV6-2 or TRBV6-3 to TRBJ1-3, with 7 bases aligning to TRBD1. The CDR3 is 17 residues long. Germline assignment: CDR1 MNHEY and CDR2 SVGEGT. V trimming: 4 bases; J trimming: 0 bases; junction bases outside the gene matches: 9. Here the CDR3 DNA reads TGTGCCAGCAGTTCCGAGTCCCGGGACAGCTCTGGAAACACCATATATTTT. It specifies CASSSESRDSSGNTIYF.

The chain is built from TRBV3-1 (or the pseudogene TRBV3-2) and TRBJ2-7, with 8 positions matching TRBD2. Trimming at V came to 1 base and at J to 5 bases, leaving 7 bases not matched to a gene. Germline V gene sequence: CDR1 LGHDT, CDR2 YNNKEL (reference sequence). The CDR3 is made up of 15 amino acids. CDR3 region: CASSQVGTSYHEQYF. The CDR3 DNA reads as TGTGCCAGCAGCCAAGTCGGGACTAGTTACCACGAGCAGTACTTC.

The CDR3 nucleotides are TGTGCCAGCAGTGAATCTCGGTCTTTCGCCTCTGGAAACACCATATATTTT. This gives the protein CASSESRSFASGNTIYF. The chain links TRBV25-1 to TRBJ1-3; D is ambiguous. CDR1 MGHDK and CDR2 SYGVNS come from the germline V gene. The V end lost 1 base, the J end lost 0 bases, and 13 bases lay between the germline ends. This CDR3 is 17 amino acids long.

The rearrangement links TRBV7-3 to TRBJ2-1; 7 bases are shared with TRBD2. After removal of 0 bases from V and 5 bases from J, the junction contained 7 bases not matched to a gene. The V gene's germline CDR1 is SGHTA and CDR2 FQGTGA. CDR3 length: 16 amino acids. The CDR3 sequence is CASSLTVGRLNNEQFF. The CDR3 coding sequence is TGTGCCAGCAGCTTAACGGTCGGGAGGCTAAACAATGAGCAGTTCTTC.

V and J are TRBV6-2 or TRBV6-3 and TRBJ2-1, with a weak D call TRBD2 (6 bases). Germline values: CDR1 MNHEY, CDR2 SVGEGT. The CDR3 sequence is 14 residues long. Trimming left V 5 bases short and J 7 bases short, with 15 bases between. CDR3 sequence reads: CASSVSGSSNEQFF. The CDR3, as DNA: TGTGCCAGCAGTGTTAGCGGAAGCTCGAATGAGCAGTTCTTC.

This rearrangement joins TRBV5-4 to TRBJ1-1; 11 positions match TRBD1. CDR1 is SGHNT, CDR2 YYREEE, per germline (reference sequence). The junction had 15 bases not matched to a gene; V was cut back by 4 bases and J by 4 bases. This CDR3 contains 18 residues. The CDR3 is CASSGGPPRDRGGTEAFF. CDR3 in DNA: TGTGCCAGCAGCGGGGGCCCGCCCCGGGACAGGGGGGGCACTGAAGCTTTCTTT.

The chain combines TRBV18 with TRBJ1-3; the D is unclear. Germline V lookup: CDR1 KGHSH, CDR2 LQKENI. The CDR3 extends over 15 amino acids. V was trimmed by 0 bases and J by 4 bases, leaving 10 bases between them. The chain's CDR3 is CASSPPVIPGNTIYF. CDR3 bases: TGTGCCAGCTCACCACCCGTAATCCCCGGAAACACCATATATTTT.

The V and J genes are TRBV7-9 and TRBJ1-4; D is ambiguous. Germline values: CDR1 SEHNR, CDR2 FQNEAQ (reference sequence). The CDR3 is made up of 13 amino acids. V was trimmed by 5 bases and J by 4 bases, leaving 8 bases between them. The CDR3 nucleotides read TGTGCCAGCAGCGGAGAGAGTAATGAAAAACTGTTTTTT. This sequence encodes CASSGESNEKLFF.

This chain links TRBV5-1 with TRBJ1-2, with D tentatively TRBD1 (6 bases). CDR3 length: 13 residues. The V end was cut by 4 bases, the J end by 5 bases, with 12 bases between. Germline V gene data show CDR1 as SGHRS and CDR2 as YFSETQ. The DNA for the CDR3 is TGCGCCAGCAGCGGCCCACAGGGTTATGGCTACACCTTC. It translates to CASSGPQGYGYTF.

The rearrangement uses TRBV9 and TRBJ1-3; tentative D call: TRBD1 (5 bases). This CDR3 contains 16 residues. Trimming left V 3 bases short and J 4 bases short, with 17 bases between. The germline V gene has CDR1 SGDLS and CDR2 YYNGEE. The CDR3 sequence: CASSASPGGEGNTIYF. The CDR3 DNA follows: TGTGCCAGCAGCGCTTCCCCAGGAGGGGAAGGAAACACCATATATTTT.

The chain combines TRBV6-5 with TRBJ2-7, with D possibly TRBD2 on 7 matching bases. The CDR3 runs 15 residues. V was clipped by 6 bases and J by 0 bases, with 15 bases between them. The germline CDR1 and CDR2 sequences are MNHEY and SVGAGI. The CDR3 DNA sequence: TGTGCCAGCAGCCGAGGCGGGGGCAGCTCCTACGAGCAGTACTTC. Its translation is CASSRGGGSSYEQYF.

V gene TRBV5-4 combines with J gene TRBJ1-1; tentative D call: TRBD1 (6 bases). V was cut by 4 bases and J by 5 bases, with 18 bases left in between. This CDR3 is 15 amino acids long. Germline values: CDR1 SGHNT, CDR2 YYREEE (reference sequence). DNA for the CDR3: TGTGCCAGCAGCACTACAGGGCGCAGGGAGACTGAAGCTTTCTTT. This codes for CASSTTGRRETEAFF.

This chain links TRBV6-5 with TRBJ1-2; 7 positions match TRBD1. Germline loops: CDR1 MNHEY, CDR2 SVGAGI. The trim removed 10 bases at V and 4 bases at J, leaving 6 bases unmatched. The CDR3 spans 12 residues. In nucleotides, the CDR3 is TGTGCCACCGGACAGGCGGTCTATGGCTACACCTTC. Its protein product is CATGQAVYGYTF.

CDR3 bases: TGCGCCAGCAGCCCAAGGACAGGGCGAACTGAAGCTTTCTTT. Translated, it gives CASSPRTGRTEAFF. This sequence joins TRBV5-1 and TRBJ1-1, with TRBD1 matching over 8 bases. With V trimmed by 4 bases and J by 5 bases, 7 bases remained unmatched. The germline gives CDR1 SGHRS, CDR2 YFSETQ. The CDR3 has 14 residues.

The chain recombines TRBV18 with TRBJ2-3; 7 nucleotides match TRBD2. The junction had 4 bases not matched to a gene; V was cut back by 0 bases and J by 13 bases. CDR1 is KGHSH and CDR2 is LQKENI in the germline V gene. The CDR3 spans 12 residues. As DNA, the CDR3 is TGTGCCAGCTCACCACCCGGGGGGAACAAGTATTTT. This translates into CASSPPGGNKYF.

V gene TRBV11-3 combines with J gene TRBJ2-3; a possible D gene is TRBD2 (6 bases). CDR1 is SGHNT and CDR2 is YENEEA in the germline V gene. V dropped 2 bases and J dropped 4 bases, with 13 bases sitting between them. The CDR3 spans 15 residues. The DNA for the CDR3 is TGTGCCAGCAGCTTATCTCTCGCGGGGCCAGATACGCAGTATTTT. It translates to CASSLSLAGPDTQYF.

The chain couples TRBV11-2 to TRBJ1-5; no clear D gene. V lost 0 bases, J lost 3 bases, and 3 bases lay in between. Germline V gives CDR1 SGHAT, CDR2 FQNNGV. CDR3 length: 13 residues. The CDR3 bases are TGTGCCAGCAGCTTAGAGTACAATCAGCCCCAGCATTTT. It translates to CASSLEYNQPQHF.

The rearrangement links TRBV4-1 to TRBJ2-1; 7 bases are shared with TRBD2. Germline-derived CDR1 and CDR2 are MGHRA and YSYEKL. V was clipped by 0 bases and J by 6 bases; unmatched bases: 8. This CDR3 is 16 amino acids long. CDR3 sequence reads: CASSQDLAGAGNEQFF. The CDR3 bases are TGCGCCAGCAGCCAAGATCTGGCGGGAGCTGGCAATGAGCAGTTCTTC.

The CDR3 spells CASSFRGGGEGEKLFF. The CDR3 bases are TGTGCCAGCAGTTTTAGAGGGGGGGGTGAGGGAGAAAAACTGTTTTTT. The chain combines TRBV27 with TRBJ1-4, with a possible D match to TRBD1 (6 bases). V lost 3 bases, J lost 8 bases, and 19 bases lay in between. Per germline, CDR1 MNHEY and CDR2 SMNVEV (reference sequence). The CDR3 contains 16 residues.

The V and J genes are TRBV10-3 and TRBJ1-5, with D maybe TRBD1 (5 bases). Germline CDR1 is ENHRY and CDR2 is SYGVKD. This CDR3 is built from 14 residues. Deletions cut 4 bases from V and 4 bases from J, with 11 bases between. Here the CDR3 reads CAISGVRVNQPQHF. For the CDR3, the DNA is TGTGCCATCAGTGGGGTCAGGGTTAATCAGCCCCAGCATTTT.

This clone was counted only a few times. The CDR3 DNA follows: TGTGCCAGCAGACGCAGGGGGCCGGGAGGCTACACCTTC. This sequence encodes CASRRRGPGGYTF. V and J are TRBV25-1 and TRBJ1-2, with TRBD1 identical over 8 bases. The CDR3 loop spans 13 amino acids. The J segment lost 8 bases and the V segment lost 6 bases, leaving 8 bases of the junction unmatched. Germline V CDR1 and CDR2: MGHDK, SYGVNS.

This rearrangement joins TRBV6-2 or TRBV6-3 to TRBJ2-7; no clear D gene. The CDR3 covers 12 residues. V was clipped by 5 bases and J by 6 bases, with 11 bases between them. CDR1 and CDR2 (germline): MNHEY, SVGEGT. The CDR3 DNA is TGTGCCAGCAGTCGCTCTAGGCGCGAGCAGTACTTC. It translates to CASSRSRREQYF.

The CDR3 DNA sequence: TGCGCCAGCCGACAGGGGGCGACGACTAATGAAAAACTGTTTTTT. It yields the protein CASRQGATTNEKLFF. The chain carries TRBV5-1 and TRBJ1-4, with 10 bases lining up with TRBD1. With V trimmed by 7 bases and J by 2 bases, 5 bases remained unmatched. The CDR3 totals 15 residues. Looked up from germline, CDR1 is SGHRS and CDR2 is YFSETQ.

The count of this clone is one. The J gene is TRBJ1-5, the V gene TRBV28; possibly TRBD1 for D (6 bases). Germline CDR1 and CDR2: MDHEN and SYDVKM. The CDR3 loop spans 15 amino acids. Trimming shortened V by 4 bases and J by 7 bases, and 17 bases separated the two germline ends. This CDR3 reads CASSSLRGAEQPQHF. The CDR3 coding sequence is TGTGCCAGCAGTTCCCTCCGGGGGGCTGAACAGCCCCAGCATTTT.

This sequence joins TRBV24-1 and TRBJ2-1, with 11 positions matching TRBD2. The CDR3 runs to 17 residues. Unmatched junction bases numbered 7, after V lost 0 bases and J lost 7 bases. Germline-derived CDR1 and CDR2 are KGHDR and SFDVKD. The CDR3 loop is CATSDLELAGGGNEQFF. The CDR3 DNA follows: TGTGCCACCAGTGATTTGGAGCTAGCGGGAGGAGGGAATGAGCAGTTCTTC.

The CDR3 region has the DNA TGTGCCAGCAGCTTCCTTAGCGGGAGGGCTTGGGAGCAGTACTTC. Its translation: CASSFLSGRAWEQYF. V and J are TRBV7-2 and TRBJ2-7; 11 nucleotides line up with TRBD2. In germline, CDR1 is SGHTA, CDR2 FQGNSA. CDR3 length: 15 amino acids. The ends lost 3 bases at V and 7 bases at J; junction bases unmatched: 8.